A single TCR beta chain is shown here with its context. Its antigen is unknown. The entry originates in a study of T-cell memory formation after mild COVID-19. Study-wide findings and caveats: Later expanders leaned CD4+, whereas clones that contracted between day 15 and 85 were balanced CD4/CD8. CD8+ contracting clones occupied EMRA, while CD4+ ones occupied mainly CM and EM. The authors did not confirm SARS-CoV-2 specificity of second-wave clones peaking day 37.

Trimming took 0 bases from V and 6 from J, leaving 6 bases between them. The CDR3 has 13 amino acids. Looked up from germline, CDR1 is SGHAT and CDR2 is FQNNGV. TCRdb independently ran MiXCR on the 5' RACE reads; one entry per CDR3 protein. The table includes roughly 160,000 distinct CDR3 sequences, approximately 10% detected once. The chain recombines TRBV11-2 with TRBJ2-1; D not resolved. The clonotype comes from a young man who had mild COVID-19 (a few samples of this study predate the infection). Cell type and time point are not known. Sequencing was done on a sample of PBMCs or a T cell subset sorted from them (not recorded which). This CDR3 is CASSLDLVNEQFF. Written as DNA, the CDR3 is TGTGCCAGCAGCTTAGATCTCGTCAATGAGCAGTTCTTC.